This is a list of T cell receptor beta chains from one sample in a study of cytomegalovirus exposure and HLA in healthy donors. Method: immunoSEQ multiplex PCR; TCRdb's copy keeps in-frame clones and lacks some. The sample lists 140,000 to 150,000 clones, roughly 80% seen once, with roughly 6.7% in the top ten. Material for sequencing was PBMCs. All receptors derive from a woman aged 40 to 50 in good health and CMV-seropositive. Each CDR3 is given with its conserved first and last residue. A D gene is named only where the DNA matches it firmly. Expanded clones get a size class; other rows say once, few or many, or leave the size out.

clone_size j_call v_call d_call cdr3_nt cdr3_aa
. TRBJ1-1 TRBV5-1 TRBD1 TGCGCCAGCAGCGCCCGGGACAGAATGAACACTGAAGCTTTCTTT CASSARDRMNTEAFF
. TRBJ1-6 TRBV6-5 . TGTGCCAGCCTCCTAGACGGGGATAATTCACCCCTCCACTTT CASLLDGDNSPLHF
. TRBJ2-7 TRBV4-2 TRBD2 TGTGCCAGCAGCCAAGCCGAACTAGCGGGGGGGCCTGAGCAGTACTTC CASSQAELAGGPEQYF
few TRBJ2-7 TRBV5-6 TRBD1 TGTGCCAGCAGGGCTCTCGGACAGGGGAGATACGAGCAGTACTTC CASRALGQGRYEQYF
. TRBJ2-1 TRBV9 TRBD2 TGTGCCAGCGGGATAACTAGCGGGGGCCTCACCGAGCAGTTCTTC CASGITSGGLTEQFF
few TRBJ1-5 TRBV13 . TGTGCCAGCAGCTTAGGCGGCCCTGGAGATCAGCCCCAGCATTTT CASSLGGPGDQPQHF
few TRBJ1-5 TRBV19 . TGTGCCAGTAGTCCCGCGGGTTCGGGTCAGCCCCAGCATTTT CASSPAGSGQPQHF
. TRBJ2-7 TRBV19 TRBD1 TGTGCCAGTAGTATATCCGGGACAGGGGGGTTCGAGCAGTACTTC CASSISGTGGFEQYF
. TRBJ2-1 TRBV14 TRBD2 TGTGCCAGCAGCCCCCGGACTAGCGGGGGGTCAACCTACAATGAGCAGTTCTTC CASSPRTSGGSTYNEQFF
. TRBJ2-3 TRBV2 . TGTGCCAGCACCCCTTGGAGGGATACGCAGTATTTT CASTPWRDTQYF
. TRBJ2-5 TRBV6-1 . TGTGCCAGCAGTGCCCAAGGGGCTGGAGAGACCCAGTACTTC CASSAQGAGETQYF
. TRBJ1-1 TRBV5-4 . TGTGCCAGCAGCGCAGGCATGAACACTGAAGCTTTCTTT CASSAGMNTEAFF
. TRBJ2-5 TRBV28 TRBD2 TGTGCCACCGTACTAGCGGGGGGGTACCAAGAGACCCAGTACTTC CATVLAGGYQETQYF
. TRBJ2-5 TRBV30 . TGTGCCTGGAGTGTAACCGCGGAGACCCAGTACTTC CAWSVTAETQYF
. TRBJ2-3 TRBV7-9 . TGTGCCAGCAGCTTTCACCAGCGGACAGATACGCAGTATTTT CASSFHQRTDTQYF
. TRBJ2-5 TRBV12-5 TRBD2 TGTGCTAGTGCCCCCGGGGGGGGGCTGGAGACCCAGTACTTC CASAPGGGLETQYF
few TRBJ2-7 TRBV7-2 TRBD1 TGTGCCAGCAGCATCGTGGGACAGGGTCATAAGTACTTC CASSIVGQGHKYF
. TRBJ1-2 TRBV10-3 . TGTGCCAGCCAACAGGAGACGATGAAGGATGGCTACACCTTC CASQQETMKDGYTF
. TRBJ2-3 TRBV10-3 . TGTGCCATCAGTGAGTCTGGAGTAGTCGGCGATACGCAGTATTTT CAISESGVVGDTQYF
. TRBJ1-3 TRBV28 TRBD1 TGTGCCAGCAGGGGACAGGGGCTCGGAAACACCATATATTTT CASRGQGLGNTIYF
. TRBJ1-1 TRBV18 . TGTGCCAGCTCACTTACGAGGGGGGGAAACACTGAAGCTTTCTTT CASSLTRGGNTEAFF
. TRBJ1-5 TRBV27 TRBD1 TGTGCCAGCAGTTTAGACAGGGCGAGGCAGCCCCAGCATTTT CASSLDRARQPQHF
. TRBJ2-7 TRBV6-1 TRBD1 TGTGCCAGCAGTCTTGGACAGGGCTCTCCCTACGAGCAGTACTTC CASSLGQGSPYEQYF
. TRBJ1-2 TRBV6-1 TRBD1 TGTGCCAGCAGTGAGTCAGGGGGAGGCTACACCTTC CASSESGGGYTF
. TRBJ2-2 TRBV9 . TGTGCCAGCAGCGGAGGGAGGTCCGGGGAGCTGTTTTTT CASSGGRSGELFF
few TRBJ2-1 TRBV5-6 . TGTGCCAGCAGACGCGGGATCGAGCAGTTCTTC CASRRGIEQFF